A single sample gave rise to the 23 T cell receptor beta chains below, sequenced in a study of blood T cell repertoires in COVID-19. Assay used: immunoSEQ multiplex PCR; TCRdb lists only in-frame clones, some missing. The table includes roughly 190,000 clones, approximately 83% detected once. Sequencing used peripheral blood. These receptors all stem from a human donor with acute or convalescent COVID-19. The donor label of this sample is uncertain.

The rearrangement joins TRBV2 to TRBJ2-7; 8 bases agree with TRBD1. Trimming cost V 4 bases and J 3 bases; bases outside gene matches: 23. CDR1 is SNHLY and CDR2 is FYNNEI in the germline V gene. The CDR3 length is 20 residues. The DNA for the CDR3 is TGTGCCAGCAGTGTCATGGGCGAGACAGGGGACCCCCTTCGAATCTACGAGCAGTACTTC. Translation gives CASSVMGETGDPLRIYEQYF.

This clone was recorded only once. The chain links TRBV28 to TRBJ2-1, with D perhaps TRBD2 (5 bases). V lost 4 bases and J 0 bases, leaving 10 bases between the germline ends. Germline CDR1 MDHEN, CDR2 SYDVKM. This CDR3 comprises 15 residues. CDR3 sequence: CASSSGLLSYNEQFF. The CDR3 bases are TGTGCCAGCAGTTCCGGACTCCTCTCCTACAATGAGCAGTTCTTC. The variable domain in full, completed from reference TRBV28 and TRBJ2-1, reads DVKVTQSSRYLVKRTGEKVFLECVQDMDHENMFWYRQDPGLGLRLIYFSYDVKMKEKGDIPEGYSVSREKKERFSLILESASTNQTSMYLCASSSGLLSYNEQFFGPGTRLTVL.

This rearrangement joins TRBV9 to TRBJ2-2, with TRBD2 identical over 13 bases. The CDR3 contains 16 residues. The V and J ends lost 0 bases and 8 bases, in that order; junction bases with no gene match: 4. Germline V gene lookup returns CDR1 SGDLS and CDR2 YYNGEE. The CDR3 is CASSVGTSGRNGELFF. CDR3 in DNA: TGTGCCAGCAGCGTAGGGACTAGCGGGAGAAATGGGGAGCTGTTTTTT.

This chain joins TRBV19 and TRBJ1-1; D unclear. Germline lookup yields CDR1 LNHDA and CDR2 SQIVND (reference sequence). Trimming took off 5 bases at V and 1 base at J, with 20 bases between the two ends. The length of the CDR3 is 17 residues. CDR3: CASSHRIDWRTNTEAFF. CDR3 sequence (DNA): TGTGCCAGTAGTCATCGTATTGATTGGAGAACGAACACTGAAGCTTTCTTT.

The rearrangement uses TRBV14 and TRBJ2-7; weak D call: TRBD2 (5 bases). Germline CDR1 SGHDN, CDR2 FVKESK. V gave up 5 bases and J gave up 3 bases, with 11 bases separating them. The CDR3 covers 13 residues. CDR3 residues: CASSYGLRYEQYF. CDR3 DNA: TGTGCCAGCAGCTATGGACTGCGCTACGAGCAGTACTTC.

The genes are TRBV25-1 and TRBJ1-3; tentatively, D is TRBD1 (6 bases). The CDR3 totals 15 residues. In germline, CDR1 is MGHDK, CDR2 SYGVNS. Deletions cut 5 bases from V and 2 bases from J, with 13 bases between. The CDR3 sequence is CASSRRGGPGNTIYF. As DNA, the CDR3 is TGTGCCAGCAGTAGAAGGGGGGGACCTGGAAACACCATATATTTT. Based on the CDR3 plus reference TRBV25-1 and TRBJ1-3, the full variable domain is EADIYQTPRYLVIGTGKKITLECSQTMGHDKMYWYQQDPGMELHLIHYSYGVNSTEKGDLSSESTVSRIRTEHFPLTLESARPSHTSQYLCASSRRGGPGNTIYFGEGSWLTVV.

The chain joins TRBV11-3 to TRBJ1-1, with D maybe TRBD1 (5 bases). Trimming took off 5 bases at V and 3 bases at J, with 19 bases between the two ends. Germline lookup yields CDR1 SGHNT and CDR2 YENEEA. The CDR3 covers 16 residues. CDR3 sequence: CASSPSYGGRYTEAFF. The DNA for the CDR3 is TGTGCCAGCAGCCCCTCGTACGGGGGGAGGTACACTGAAGCTTTCTTT.

As regards this clone: The identical CDR3 is also encoded by other nucleotide sequences in the sample. This chain connects TRBV6-5 to TRBJ1-5; a possible D gene is TRBD1 (6 bases). CDR1 MNHEY and CDR2 SVGAGI come from the germline V gene. The CDR3 is made up of 15 amino acids. Trimming removed 0 bases at V and 2 bases at J, with 8 bases between. CDR3 loop: CASSYSSGGNQPQHF. CDR3 sequence (DNA): TGTGCCAGCAGTTACTCGTCAGGGGGCAATCAGCCCCAGCATTTT.

The rearrangement links TRBV2 to TRBJ1-2, with D perhaps matching TRBD1 (6 bases). V lost 4 bases, J lost 5 bases, and 14 bases lay in between. Germline assignment: CDR1 SNHLY and CDR2 FYNNEI. This CDR3 is built from 14 residues. The CDR3 reads CASSAPRGGYGYTF. CDR3 sequence (DNA): TGTGCCAGCAGTGCCCCCAGGGGAGGGTATGGCTACACCTTC.

The CDR3 protein is CSVDRGSYTF. The CDR3 nucleotides read TGCAGCGTTGACAGGGGGAGCTACACCTTC. This chain uses TRBV29-1 with TRBJ1-2; TRBD1 matches 7 bases. Germline assignment: CDR1 SQVTM and CDR2 ANQGSEA. The CDR3 spans 10 residues. The V gene end was trimmed by 3 bases and the J gene end by 9 bases; junction bases not matched to a gene: 1.

The genes are TRBV3-1 (or the pseudogene TRBV3-2) and TRBJ1-2; 10 bases line up with TRBD1. The CDR3 covers 17 residues. CDR1 and CDR2 (germline): LGHDT, YNNKEL (reference sequence). V was pared by 0 bases and J by 4 bases, with 8 bases of the junction left unmatched. The CDR3 reads CASSQEFAGQGIYGYTF. The CDR3 DNA follows: TGTGCCAGCAGCCAAGAATTCGCGGGACAGGGGATCTATGGCTACACCTTC.

This clone has more than one count but fewer than ten. A read error may account for a junction end that differs from germline. The rearrangement links TRBV2 to TRBJ2-7; D unresolved. Germline assignment: CDR1 SNHLY and CDR2 FYNNEI. CDR3 size: 11 residues. The CDR3 DNA reads TGTGCCAGCAGTGACCCCTCGACACCCAACTTC. Residues: CASSDPSTPNF.

The chain recombines TRBV7-6 with TRBJ1-2; 10 positions match TRBD1. The V gene end was trimmed by 0 bases and the J gene end by 7 bases; junction bases not matched to a gene: 11. The germline V gene encodes CDR1 SGHVS and CDR2 FNYEAQ. The CDR3 sequence is 17 residues long. CDR3 nucleotides: TGTGCCAGCAGCTTAGCGTTGACAGGGGGCGCCCCCGGTGGCTACACCTTC. It codes for CASSLALTGGAPGGYTF.

This chain uses TRBV6-5 with TRBJ1-4; D is possibly TRBD1 (5 bases). CDR3 length equals 14 residues. V was pared by 6 bases and J by 6 bases, with 14 bases between. CDR1 is MNHEY, CDR2 SVGAGI, per germline. This CDR3 reads CASSSGRVYEKLFF. The DNA for the CDR3 is TGTGCCAGCAGCTCGGGCAGGGTGTATGAAAAACTGTTTTTT.

The chain carries TRBV6-1 and TRBJ1-6; TRBD1 aligns across 10 bases. Germline lookup yields CDR1 MNHNS and CDR2 SASEGT. CDR3 length equals 16 residues. V lost 1 base and J lost 9; bases outside the gene matches: 6. The CDR3: CASSEERQGAGSPLHF. DNA for the CDR3: TGTGCCAGCAGTGAAGAGCGACAGGGGGCCGGTTCACCCCTCCACTTT.

This clone occurred a few times. This rearrangement joins TRBV27 to TRBJ2-7; possibly TRBD2 for D (6 bases). The V and J ends lost 5 bases and 6 bases respectively, with 14 bases between them. The length of the CDR3 is 13 residues. CDR1 MNHEY and CDR2 SMNVEV come from the germline V gene (reference sequence). CDR3 nucleotide sequence: TGTGCCAGCAGTCTCCGGAGGGAAGCCGAGCAGTACTTC. Translating it yields CASSLRREAEQYF.

The chain links TRBV3-1 (or the pseudogene TRBV3-2) to TRBJ1-3; 7 bases line up with TRBD1. Germline V gene lookup returns CDR1 LGHDT and CDR2 YNNKEL (reference sequence). The CDR3 runs 16 residues. After removal of 6 bases from V and 4 bases from J, the junction contained 12 bases not matched to a gene. The CDR3, as DNA: TGTGCCAGCAGTGTAAACACAGGGGCTGCGGGAAACACCATATATTTT. It specifies CASSVNTGAAGNTIYF.

The chain uses TRBV6-5 and TRBJ1-3; possible D gene TRBD1, 6 bases. V dropped 6 bases and J dropped 2 bases, with 14 bases sitting between them. Germline V gene lookup returns CDR1 MNHEY and CDR2 SVGAGI. This CDR3 has 15 amino acids. This chain's CDR3 is CASSHQQGTGNTIYF. DNA for the CDR3: TGTGCCAGCAGCCACCAACAGGGAACTGGAAACACCATATATTTT.

The chain uses TRBV6-5 and TRBJ1-2; 8 positions agree with TRBD1. Germline trimming cut 0 bases from V and 4 bases from J; bases unmatched to any gene: 1. The CDR3 is 14 amino acids. CDR1 MNHEY and CDR2 SVGAGI come from the germline V gene. This CDR3 reads CASSYSTGGYGYTF. In DNA form, the CDR3 reads TGTGCCAGCAGTTACTCCACAGGGGGCTATGGCTACACCTTC.

CDR3 nucleotide sequence: TGTGCCAGCAGTTACCGCAGGTCGAACACTGAAGCTCCGCTTTTCTTT. Its protein is CASSYRRSNTEAPLFF. The rearrangement joins TRBV6-5 to TRBJ1-1, with D unresolved. The germline gives CDR1 MNHEY, CDR2 SVGAGI. The germline V and J ends were trimmed by 2 bases and 13 bases, with 26 bases remaining between them. The CDR3 consists of 16 residues.

The chain is built from TRBV28 and TRBJ1-1; D unresolved. V was clipped by 3 bases and J by 4 bases, with 12 bases between them. Germline V gene sequence: CDR1 MDHEN, CDR2 SYDVKM. This CDR3 comprises 14 residues. The CDR3 nucleotides are TGTGCCAGCAGTTTTCCCGATGTCGGCACTGAAGCTTTCTTT. Translated, it gives CASSFPDVGTEAFF.

CDR3 in amino acids: CASSIPPGQGAGNTIYF. CDR3 DNA sequence: TGTGCCAGTAGTATCCCGCCGGGACAGGGGGCTGGAAACACCATATATTTT. The gene calls are TRBV19 and TRBJ1-3, with 11 bases matching TRBD1. J lost 2 bases, V lost 3 bases, and 6 bases had no gene match. Germline CDR1 LNHDA, CDR2 SQIVND (reference sequence). The CDR3 is 17 residues long.

The chain uses TRBV4-1 and TRBJ2-1; TRBD2 agrees at 11 bases. In germline, CDR1 is MGHRA, CDR2 YSYEKL. This CDR3 spans 16 amino acids. Unmatched junction bases numbered 7, after V lost 4 bases and J lost 5 bases. CDR3 sequence (DNA): TGCGCCAGCAGCCCCCGTACTAGCGGGAGAGACAATGAGCAGTTCTTC. This translates into CASSPRTSGRDNEQFF.